Below are 21 T cell receptor beta chains sequenced from a single sample in a study of T cells in Graves' hyperthyroidism and ophthalmopathy. Amplification yielded TCR beta CDR3 regions, with RNA transcripts as the source. RT-PCR in the first round (using the HTBI primer set) targeted the TCR CDR3. Each CDR3 protein gets one entry after TCRdb re-called the multiplex PCR reads with MiXCR. The sample has about 380,000 distinct CDR3 sequences; roughly 13% are singletons. Specimen: blood. These receptors all stem from a man under 40 with Graves' hyperthyroidism that later progressed to Graves' ophthalmopathy.

This chain uses TRBV19 with TRBJ1-1, with no clear D. The germline gives CDR1 LNHDA, CDR2 SQIVND (reference sequence). The CDR3 has 13 amino acids. V was trimmed by 6 bases and J by 1 base, leaving 9 bases between them. The CDR3 reads CASSTLQNTEAFF. Here the CDR3 DNA reads TGTGCCAGTAGCACCCTGCAGAACACTGAAGCTTTCTTT.

The rearrangement links TRBV20-1 to TRBJ2-1; 9 nucleotides line up with TRBD2. With 1 base clipped from V and 3 bases from J, the junction kept 10 bases outside the gene matches. This CDR3 spans 17 amino acids. The germline gives CDR1 DFQATT, CDR2 SNEGSKA (reference sequence). The CDR3 DNA is TGCAGTGCTAGAGGTGGGGCGGGGGGGCAGTTCTACAATGAGCAGTTCTTC. As protein: CSARGGAGGQFYNEQFF.

This clonotype was picked up one time. The rearrangement uses TRBV7-3 and TRBJ2-6; D not certain. There are 14 residues in the CDR3. The V end was cut by 6 bases, the J end by 2 bases, with 8 bases between. The V gene's germline CDR1 is SGHTA and CDR2 FQGTGA. CDR3 loop: CASSRQTGANVLTF. As DNA, the CDR3 is TGTGCCAGCAGTCGGCAAACTGGGGCCAACGTCCTGACTTTC.

This clonotype has a count of ten or more. The rearrangement links TRBV6-2 or TRBV6-3 to TRBJ1-5, with TRBD1 matching 10 bases. The V and J ends lost 6 bases and 6 bases, in that order; junction bases with no gene match: 5. The CDR3 covers 14 residues. Germline values: CDR1 MNHEY, CDR2 SVGEGT. CDR3 coding DNA: TGTGCCAGCAGCCCTGACAGGGGGCCTCAGCCCCAGCATTTT. Encoded protein: CASSPDRGPQPQHF.

The rearrangement links TRBV27 to TRBJ2-3; D ambiguous. V dropped 8 bases and J dropped 0 bases, with 15 bases sitting between them. Germline V CDR1 and CDR2: MNHEY, SMNVEV (reference sequence). CDR3 length equals 15 residues. The CDR3 sequence: CASARLYSSTDTQYF. As DNA, the CDR3 is TGTGCCAGCGCCCGGCTGTACTCTAGCACAGATACGCAGTATTTT.

This clonotype was counted at least ten times. The genes are TRBV2 and TRBJ1-1; TRBD1 is a possible D gene (5 bases). The CDR3 sequence is 13 residues long. Germline CDR1 SNHLY, CDR2 FYNNEI. V was shortened by 11 bases and J by 4 bases, with 17 bases between the two germline ends. DNA of the CDR3: TGTGCCTGCCAAGTGGGGGTTGGCACTGAAGCTTTCTTT. Translated: CACQVGVGTEAFF.

The table lists this clonotype with a few counts. This rearrangement joins TRBV7-6 to TRBJ2-2, with 8 bases aligning to TRBD1. V was pared by 3 bases and J by 7 bases, with 7 bases of the junction left unmatched. From germline, CDR1 is SGHVS and CDR2 FNYEAQ. The CDR3 extends over 15 amino acids. CDR3 DNA sequence: TGTGCCAGCAGCTTCGCGGACAGGGCGGGCGGGGAGCTGTTTTTT. Amino acids: CASSFADRAGGELFF.

Ten or more counts support this clonotype. The chain joins TRBV11-2 to TRBJ1-3; D uncertain. Germline V gene sequence: CDR1 SGHAT, CDR2 FQNNGV. The germline V and J ends were trimmed by 1 base and 4 bases, with 5 bases remaining between them. The CDR3 is 13 amino acids. CDR3 nucleotide sequence: TGTGCCAGCAGCTTAGGGCACGGAAACACCATATATTTT. It is translated as CASSLGHGNTIYF.

The gene calls are TRBV4-1 and TRBJ2-3; the D gene could be TRBD1 or TRBD2 (6 bases each). Trimming removed 4 bases from V and 4 bases from J, with 15 bases in between. From germline, CDR1 is MGHRA and CDR2 YSYEKL. The CDR3 is made up of 15 amino acids. In nucleotides, the CDR3 is TGCGCCAGCAGCCCCCTGGGGGGCGGAGCAGATACGCAGTATTTT. As protein: CASSPLGGGADTQYF.

This clonotype was observed many times. The genes are TRBV6-1 and TRBJ1-5; 8 bases match TRBD1. Trimming took 4 bases from V and 6 from J; bases not matched to a gene: 8. The germline V gene encodes CDR1 MNHNS and CDR2 SASEGT. The CDR3 runs 15 residues. CDR3 amino acids: CASSATGDGGQPQHF. CDR3 nucleotides: TGTGCCAGCAGTGCGACAGGGGATGGGGGTCAGCCCCAGCATTTT.

This clonotype occurred many times. The chain has TRBV7-9 and TRBJ1-4; D call uncertain. CDR3 size: 14 residues. The germline CDR1 and CDR2 sequences are SEHNR and FQNEAQ (reference sequence). The V end was cut by 7 bases, the J end by 1 base, with 10 bases between. This CDR3 is CASTNAGTNEKLFF. CDR3 sequence (DNA): TGTGCCAGCACCAACGCTGGAACTAATGAAAAACTGTTTTTT.

The V and J genes are TRBV12-3 or TRBV12-4 and TRBJ2-3, with 12 bases lining up with TRBD2. The CDR3 extends over 16 amino acids. With V trimmed by 2 bases and J by 4 bases, 4 bases remained unmatched. The CDR3 is CASSLRLAGAADTQYF. The CDR3 bases are TGTGCCAGCAGTTTAAGACTAGCGGGGGCGGCAGATACGCAGTATTTT.

The chain combines TRBV6-1 with TRBJ1-6; 7 positions match TRBD1. CDR3 length: 18 residues. The germline V gene encodes CDR1 MNHNS and CDR2 SASEGT. J lost 1 base, V lost 5 bases, and 11 bases had no gene match. DNA for the CDR3: TGTGCCAGCAGTCCTAAGGGGGCGCAGGGATCCTATAATTCACCCCTCCACTTT. It yields the protein CASSPKGAQGSYNSPLHF.

In this sample, this clonotype turned up many times. The J gene is TRBJ1-1, the V gene TRBV7-8; 7 bases are shared with TRBD1. V shed 5 bases and J 0 bases; nucleotides not matched to a gene: 12. Germline V gives CDR1 SGHVS, CDR2 FQNEAQ. This CDR3 has 17 amino acids. CDR3 sequence reads: CASSPPFKTGLNTEAFF. The CDR3 bases are TGTGCCAGCAGCCCCCCATTTAAGACAGGGTTGAACACTGAAGCTTTCTTT.

This clonotype was seen ten or more times. The rearrangement joins TRBV12-3 or TRBV12-4 to TRBJ2-5; 12 nucleotides match TRBD2. The CDR3 contains 16 residues. Unmatched junction bases numbered 9, after V lost 5 bases and J lost 5 bases. CDR3 bases: TGTGCCAGCAGTAAAGGACTAGCGGGGAGGGGTGAGACCCAGTACTTC. This translates into CASSKGLAGRGETQYF.

This clonotype has a count of ten or more. The rearrangement links TRBV2 to TRBJ1-1, with a weak D call TRBD1 (6 bases). This CDR3 contains 13 residues. Trimming took off 10 bases at V and 4 bases at J, with 16 bases between the two ends. From germline, CDR1 is SNHLY and CDR2 FYNNEI. CDR3 amino acids: CATTGRRFTEAFF. The CDR3 coding sequence is TGTGCCACCACAGGGAGGAGGTTCACTGAAGCTTTCTTT.

V usage is TRBV24-1 and J usage is TRBJ2-3, with D hard to call. The CDR3 runs 13 residues. Germline V gene sequence: CDR1 KGHDR, CDR2 SFDVKD. Deletions cut 10 bases from V and 2 bases from J, with 12 bases between. The CDR3 coding sequence is TGTGCCACAGGCACTCCGCCCACAGATACGCAGTATTTT. Translating it yields CATGTPPTDTQYF.

The chain carries TRBV5-4 and TRBJ2-2, with D unresolved. Germline V lookup: CDR1 SGHNT, CDR2 YYREEE (reference sequence). CDR3 length equals 12 residues. Trimming pared 3 bases from V and 8 bases from J, leaving 8 bases between. The CDR3 DNA follows: TGTGCCAGCAGCTCAGCCCGAGGGGAGCTGTTTTTT. It translates to CASSSARGELFF.

The rearrangement joins TRBV4-1 to TRBJ2-7, with TRBD1 as a possible D gene (5 bases). Germline CDR1 MGHRA, CDR2 YSYEKL. V shed 3 bases and J shed 3 bases, with 12 bases lying between them. The CDR3 totals 14 residues. In nucleotides, the CDR3 is TGCGCCAGCAGCCAGCCCCGGCAGGGCTACGAGCAGTACTTC. Translated, it gives CASSQPRQGYEQYF.

This clonotype has at least ten counts. The chain couples TRBV5-5 to TRBJ2-7; 7 bases agree with TRBD1. The J segment lost 5 bases and the V segment lost 4 bases, leaving 6 bases of the junction unmatched. The CDR3 contains 13 residues. Per the germline V gene, CDR1 is SGHKS and CDR2 is YYEKEE (reference sequence). The CDR3 region is CASSGTARNEQYF. The CDR3 DNA follows: TGTGCCAGCAGCGGGACAGCAAGGAACGAGCAGTACTTC.

This sequence joins TRBV12-3 or TRBV12-4 and TRBJ1-1, with no clear D. The CDR3 runs 14 residues. Trimming shortened V by 1 base and J by 7 bases, and 13 bases separated the two germline ends. The CDR3 coding sequence is TGTGCCAGCAGTTTAGGGTTAGGGTTGGATGAAGCTTTCTTT. Translated: CASSLGLGLDEAFF.